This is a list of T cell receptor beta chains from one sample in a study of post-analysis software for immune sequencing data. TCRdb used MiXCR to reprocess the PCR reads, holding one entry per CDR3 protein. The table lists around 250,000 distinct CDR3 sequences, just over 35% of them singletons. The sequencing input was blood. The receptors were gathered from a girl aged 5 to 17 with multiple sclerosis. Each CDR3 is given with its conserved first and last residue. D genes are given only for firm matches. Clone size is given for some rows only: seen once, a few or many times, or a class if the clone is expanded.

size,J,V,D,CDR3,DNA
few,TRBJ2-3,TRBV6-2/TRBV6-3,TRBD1,CASSYRDRSTDTQYF,TGTGCCAGCAGTTACCGGGACAGAAGCACAGATACGCAGTATTTT
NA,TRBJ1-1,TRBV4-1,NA,CASSQDSPGHHGNTEAFF,TGCGCCAGCAGCCAAGATTCGCCGGGACATCATGGGAACACTGAAGCTTTCTTT
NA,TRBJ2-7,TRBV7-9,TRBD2,CASSLVAAGGPYEQYF,TGTGCCAGCAGCTTAGTTGCAGCGGGAGGGCCCTACGAGCAGTACTTC
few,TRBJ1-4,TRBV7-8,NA,CASSLRRTNEKLFF,TGTGCCAGCAGCTTACGACGGACTAATGAAAAACTGTTTTTT
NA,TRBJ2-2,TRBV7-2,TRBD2,CASSLLAGKYTGELFF,TGTGCCAGCAGCCTTCTAGCGGGGAAGTACACCGGGGAGCTGTTTTTT
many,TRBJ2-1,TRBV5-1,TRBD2,CASSLANSLAPNEQFF,TGCGCCAGCAGCTTGGCGAACTCACTAGCGCCGAATGAGCAGTTCTTC
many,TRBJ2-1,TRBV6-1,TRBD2,CASSGTTREVHNEQFF,TGTGCCAGCAGTGGGACTACGCGGGAGGTCCACAATGAGCAGTTCTTC
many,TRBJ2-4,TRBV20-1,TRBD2,CSVGLAGENIQYF,TGCAGTGTGGGACTAGCGGGAGAAAACATTCAGTACTTC
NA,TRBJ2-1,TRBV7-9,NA,CASSRSRDFNEQFF,TGTGCCAGCAGTCGCTCCCGGGACTTCAATGAGCAGTTCTTC
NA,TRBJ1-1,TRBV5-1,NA,CASSSTGEGYTEAFF,TGCGCCAGCAGCTCCACGGGTGAAGGGTACACTGAAGCTTTCTTT
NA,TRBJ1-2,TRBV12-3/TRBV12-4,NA,CASREIGRVDGYTF,TGTGCCAGCAGGGAGATAGGACGGGTGGATGGCTACACCTTC
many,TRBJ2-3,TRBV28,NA,CASSLTDLPRDTQYF,TGTGCCAGCAGTTTGACAGACCTACCCAGAGATACGCAGTATTTT
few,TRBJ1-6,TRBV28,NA,CASSPAWGVNSPLHF,TGTGCCAGCAGTCCGGCTTGGGGCGTAAATTCACCCCTCCACTTT
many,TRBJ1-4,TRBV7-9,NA,CASSSNPGPVNEKLFF,TGTGCCAGCAGCTCGAACCCGGGACCGGTTAATGAAAAACTGTTTTTT
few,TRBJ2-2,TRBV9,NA,CASRENTGELFF,TGTGCCAGCAGGGAGAACACCGGGGAGCTGTTTTTT
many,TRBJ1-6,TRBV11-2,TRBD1,CASSFILRGPDSPLHF,TGTGCCAGCAGCTTTATTTTAAGGGGGCCGGATTCACCCCTCCACTTT
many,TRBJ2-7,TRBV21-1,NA,CASSTQSYEQYF,TGTGCCAGCAGCACACAGAGTTACGAGCAGTACTTC
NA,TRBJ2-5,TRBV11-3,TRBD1,CASSPGQGARETQYF,TGTGCCAGCAGCCCGGGACAGGGGGCCCGGGAGACCCAGTACTTC
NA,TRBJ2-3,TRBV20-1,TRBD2,CSVRRGGPDTQYF,TGCAGTGTCCGGCGGGGGGGCCCAGATACGCAGTATTTT
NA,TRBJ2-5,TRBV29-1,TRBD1,CSVEDLGDRAMQYF,TGCAGCGTTGAAGATCTTGGGGACAGGGCCATGCAGTACTTC
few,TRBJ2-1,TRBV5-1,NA,CASSLAGETQFF,TGCGCCAGCAGCTTGGCCGGGGAGACCCAGTTCTTC
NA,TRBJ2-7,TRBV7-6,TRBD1,CASSLEGTAGSYEQYF,TGTGCCAGCAGCCTAGAGGGGACAGCTGGCTCCTACGAGCAGTACTTC
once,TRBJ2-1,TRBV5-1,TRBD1,CASSLGDRVNNEQFF,TGCGCCAGCAGCTTAGGGGACAGGGTTAACAATGAGCAGTTCTTC
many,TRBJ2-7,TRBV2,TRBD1,CASSGQGRSYEQYF,TGTGCCAGCAGCGGACAGGGAAGGTCCTACGAGCAGTACTTC
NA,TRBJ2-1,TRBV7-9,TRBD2,CARSLASGSYNEQFF,TGTGCCCGCAGCTTAGCTAGCGGGAGTTACAATGAGCAGTTCTTC
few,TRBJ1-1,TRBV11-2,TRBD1,CASSLAQGVNTEAFF,TGTGCCAGCAGCTTAGCCCAGGGGGTGAACACTGAAGCTTTCTTT
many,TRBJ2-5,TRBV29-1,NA,CSVHRHQETQYF,TGCAGCGTTCATAGACACCAAGAGACCCAGTACTTC
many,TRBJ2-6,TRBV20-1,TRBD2,CTAGGGSGANVLTF,TGCACTGCGGGGGGTGGCTCTGGGGCCAACGTCCTGACTTTC
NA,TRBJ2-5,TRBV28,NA,CASSMWQETQYF,TGTGCCAGCAGTATGTGGCAAGAGACCCAGTACTTC
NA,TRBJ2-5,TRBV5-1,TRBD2,CASSLVPGGEEETQYF,TGCGCCAGCAGCTTGGTTCCGGGAGGTGAGGAAGAGACCCAGTACTTC
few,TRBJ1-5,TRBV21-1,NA,CASSPKGPEDSNQPQHF,TGTGCCAGCAGCCCAAAGGGACCGGAGGATAGCAATCAGCCCCAGCATTTT
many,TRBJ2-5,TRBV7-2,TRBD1,CASSLPSGDRSFQETQYF,TGTGCCAGCAGCTTACCCTCCGGGGACAGGTCTTTCCAAGAGACCCAGTACTTC
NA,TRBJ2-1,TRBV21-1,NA,CASSKEGAGEFF,TGTGCCAGCAGCAAAGAAGGGGCGGGGGAGTTCTTC
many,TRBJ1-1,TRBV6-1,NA,CASSENANTEAFF,TGTGCCAGCAGTGAAAATGCGAACACTGAAGCTTTCTTT
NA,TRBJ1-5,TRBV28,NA,CASRSRTASSQPQHF,TGTGCCAGCAGATCCAGGACTGCATCGAGCCAGCCCCAGCATTTT
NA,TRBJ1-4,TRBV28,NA,CASSTDGRGATNEKLFF,TGTGCCAGCAGTACCGACGGACGGGGGGCAACTAATGAAAAACTGTTTTTT
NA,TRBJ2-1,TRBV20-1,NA,CSALRAASSYNEQFF,TGCAGTGCTCTAAGGGCGGCTAGCTCCTACAATGAGCAGTTCTTC
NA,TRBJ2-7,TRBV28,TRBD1,CASSSSGTGSSYEQYF,TGTGCCAGCAGTTCATCCGGGACAGGGAGTTCCTACGAGCAGTACTTC
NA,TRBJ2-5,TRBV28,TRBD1,CASSFYRGSGETQYF,TGCGCCAGCAGTTTTTACAGGGGGTCCGGGGAGACCCAGTACTTC
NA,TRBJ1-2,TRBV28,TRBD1,CASSSSQRGLAYGYTF,TGTGCCAGCAGTTCTTCCCAGAGGGGGCTGGCCTATGGCTACACCTTC
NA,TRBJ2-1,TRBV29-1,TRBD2,CSVGGLAGGVDNEQFF,TGCAGCGTGGGGGGACTAGCGGGAGGAGTGGACAATGAGCAGTTCTTC
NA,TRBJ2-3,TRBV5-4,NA,CASSLLGGRDTQYF,TGTGCCAGCAGCTTGTTAGGGGGACGGGATACGCAGTATTTT
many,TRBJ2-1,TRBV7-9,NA,CASSLAGLGKGNEQFF,TGTGCCAGCAGCTTAGCGGGACTTGGGAAGGGGAATGAGCAGTTCTTC
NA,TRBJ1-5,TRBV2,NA,CASSEGGPPQPQHF,TGTGCCAGCAGTGAAGGGGGGCCTCCTCAGCCCCAGCATTTT
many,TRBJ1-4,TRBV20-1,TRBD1,CSARSLAGTVNEKLFF,TGCAGTGCTAGATCCCTCGCCGGGACAGTTAATGAAAAACTGTTTTTT
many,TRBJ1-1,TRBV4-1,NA,CASSQVQPSAEAFF,TGCGCCAGCAGCCAAGTCCAACCCTCTGCTGAAGCTTTCTTT
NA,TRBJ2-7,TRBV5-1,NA,CASSPRSGEDEQYF,TGCGCCAGCAGCCCTCGCTCCGGAGAGGACGAGCAGTACTTC
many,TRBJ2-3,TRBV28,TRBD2,CASSSQAGATDTQYF,TGTGCCAGCAGTTCTCAAGCGGGAGCTACAGATACGCAGTATTTT